One sample yielded the 20 T cell receptor beta chains listed below, sequenced in a study of blood T cell repertoires in COVID-19. TCRdb keeps only in-frame clones here, not all; method: immunoSEQ multiplex PCR. The top ten hold roughly 3.4% of the sample, which has about 240,000 clones, approximately 78% seen once. The sample taken for sequencing was peripheral blood. The receptors originated from a woman between 18 and 29 years old with acute or convalescent COVID-19.

This clone was seen only once. This chain connects TRBV25-1 to TRBJ2-5, with 8 bases lining up with TRBD1. Germline CDR1 reads MGHDK; CDR2 reads SYGVNS. V was clipped by 0 bases and J by 0 bases; unmatched bases: 6. The CDR3 extends over 17 amino acids. CDR3: CASSEYQGAGYQETQYF. CDR3 bases: TGTGCCAGCAGTGAATACCAGGGGGCTGGGTACCAAGAGACCCAGTACTTC.

The chain recombines TRBV5-1 with TRBJ1-1; D gene unclear. Trimming stripped 3 bases from V and 7 bases from J, with 16 bases between. Germline lookup yields CDR1 SGHRS and CDR2 YFSETQ. This CDR3 is built from 14 residues. The CDR3 DNA reads TGCGCCAGCAGCTGGGATGACACGGGGAGTGAAGCTTTCTTT. Its protein product is CASSWDDTGSEAFF.

The chain links TRBV3-1 (or the pseudogene TRBV3-2) to TRBJ2-2, with 8 bases identical to TRBD1. Germline loops: CDR1 LGHDT, CDR2 YNNKEL (reference sequence). The CDR3 is 17 residues long. V was pared by 4 bases and J by 6 bases, with 13 bases of the junction left unmatched. The CDR3 DNA sequence: TGTGCCAGCAGCCCCCAGGGGGCGCGCGGTAGATCCGGGGAGCTGTTTTTT. This translates into CASSPQGARGRSGELFF.

The V gene is TRBV7-2, the J gene TRBJ1-2, with D hard to call. The germline V and J ends were trimmed by 1 base and 5 bases, with 8 bases remaining between them. This CDR3 spans 13 amino acids. CDR1 and CDR2 from the germline V gene are SGHTA and FQGNSA. The CDR3 sequence: CASSLGGEYGYTF. The CDR3, as DNA: TGTGCCAGCAGCTTAGGTGGAGAATATGGCTACACCTTC.

This chain uses TRBV28 with TRBJ2-7, with 7 nucleotides matching TRBD1. The germline V gene has CDR1 MDHEN and CDR2 SYDVKM. The CDR3 has 14 amino acids. The junction had 7 bases not matched to a gene; V was cut back by 5 bases and J by 3 bases. The CDR3 loop reads CASSGQDRLYEQYF. The CDR3 DNA is TGTGCCAGCAGTGGGCAGGACAGGCTCTACGAGCAGTACTTC.

This clone was seen just once. Written as DNA, the CDR3 is TGTGCCAGCAGTCTCAGGGGCGGGGAGCAGTACTTC. Protein: CASSLRGGEQYF. The chain uses TRBV6-5 and TRBJ2-7; the D gene is possibly TRBD1 (6 bases). The CDR3 totals 12 residues. Trimming took 5 bases from V and 7 from J, leaving 12 bases between them. From germline, CDR1 is MNHEY and CDR2 SVGAGI.

The J gene is TRBJ1-4, the V gene TRBV27; 7 bases fit TRBD1. CDR1 and CDR2 from the germline V gene are MNHEY and SMNVEV (reference sequence). J was trimmed by 7 bases and V by 2 bases; bases with no gene match: 13. The CDR3 has 17 residues. Here the CDR3 DNA reads TGTGCCAGCAGTTTAACCCTCACAGGGGTAATAAGTGAAAAACTGTTTTTT. It encodes CASSLTLTGVISEKLFF.

V gene TRBV11-2 combines with J gene TRBJ1-1; TRBD1 is a possible D gene (6 bases). CDR3 length equals 13 residues. V was clipped by 3 bases and J by 4 bases, with 9 bases between them. Germline CDR1 reads SGHAT; CDR2 reads FQNNGV. The CDR3 sequence: CASSFTGLTEAFF. The CDR3, as DNA: TGTGCCAGCAGCTTTACAGGGCTCACTGAAGCTTTCTTT.

The chain recombines TRBV16 with TRBJ1-3, with no clear D. The germline V and J ends were trimmed by 2 bases and 2 bases, with 10 bases remaining between them. Germline-derived CDR1 and CDR2 are KGHSY and FQNENV. The length of the CDR3 is 15 residues. The CDR3 DNA reads as TGTGCCAGCAGCCAACTCGCGGGGACTGGAAACACCATATATTTT. Residues: CASSQLAGTGNTIYF.

The chain uses TRBV15 and TRBJ2-5, with D possibly TRBD1 on 6 matching bases. Trimming took 5 bases from V and 5 from J, leaving 15 bases between them. Germline CDR1 reads LNHNV; CDR2 reads YYDKDF (reference sequence). This CDR3 spans 14 amino acids. The CDR3 loop reads CATSQGGKLETQYF. As DNA, the CDR3 is TGTGCCACCAGCCAAGGGGGAAAGTTGGAGACCCAGTACTTC.

The J gene is TRBJ1-2, the V gene TRBV19, with 7 positions matching TRBD1. Germline CDR1 is LNHDA and CDR2 is SQIVND (reference sequence). This CDR3 comprises 14 residues. The V and J ends lost 7 bases and 2 bases, in that order; junction bases with no gene match: 7. The chain's CDR3 is CASTPGRGNYGYTF. The CDR3 DNA reads as TGTGCCAGTACCCCGGGCAGGGGGAACTATGGCTACACCTTC.

With respect to this clone: This sample includes further DNA sequences coding for the same CDR3. V gene TRBV28 combines with J gene TRBJ2-7; 10 bases match TRBD2. This CDR3 spans 18 amino acids. The ends lost 9 bases at V and 2 bases at J; junction bases unmatched: 19. Germline V gene lookup returns CDR1 MDHEN and CDR2 SYDVKM. The CDR3 DNA follows: TGTGCCAGTAGACCTCCGCCTCTTCTAGCGGGAGATCCCTACGAGCAGTACTTC. Its protein product is CASRPPPLLAGDPYEQYF.

The genes are TRBV4-3 and TRBJ2-2; 13 positions match TRBD2. CDR1 is LGHNA, CDR2 YSLEER, per germline. This CDR3 contains 18 residues. J lost 2 bases, V lost 2 bases, and 5 bases had no gene match. CDR3 protein: CASSQPGLAGLNTGELFF. As DNA, the CDR3 is TGCGCCAGCAGCCAACCGGGACTAGCGGGACTAAACACCGGGGAGCTGTTTTTT.

V gene TRBV9 combines with J gene TRBJ2-1; TRBD2 matches 7 bases. The germline V gene has CDR1 SGDLS and CDR2 YYNGEE. The CDR3 runs 16 residues. The J segment lost 9 bases and the V segment lost 0 bases, leaving 12 bases of the junction unmatched. CDR3 amino acids: CASSVGSGRASFEQFF. The DNA of the CDR3 is TGTGCCAGCAGCGTAGGGAGTGGGAGGGCCTCGTTTGAGCAGTTCTTC.

Details on this clone: The same CDR3 also results from other DNA sequences found in this sample. This chain joins TRBV4-3 and TRBJ2-7, with D possibly being TRBD2 (5 bases). Per germline, CDR1 LGHNA and CDR2 YSLEER. The ends were cut back, 0 bases at V and 5 bases at J, with 8 bases in the middle. The CDR3 has 13 amino acids. The CDR3: CASSQDRGHEQYF. The DNA of the CDR3 is TGCGCCAGCAGCCAAGACCGGGGTCACGAGCAGTACTTC.

V and J are TRBV7-9 and TRBJ2-1; TRBD2 matches 11 bases. Germline V gene data show CDR1 as SEHNR and CDR2 as FQNEAQ (reference sequence). The CDR3 runs to 16 residues. Trimming removed 5 bases from V and 3 bases from J; junction bases left unmatched: 6. DNA of the CDR3: TGTGCCAGCAGCCAACCGACTAGCGGGGACTACAATGAGCAGTTCTTC. Amino acid sequence: CASSQPTSGDYNEQFF. Complete variable domain (other parts from reference TRBV7-9 and TRBJ2-1): DTGVSQNPRHKITKRGQNVTFRCDPISEHNRLYWYRQTLGQGPEFLTYFQNEAQLEKSRLLSDRFSAERPKGSFSTLEIQRTEQGDSAMYLCASSQPTSGDYNEQFFGPGTRLTVL.

The chain uses TRBV12-3 or TRBV12-4 and TRBJ2-2; D is possibly TRBD1 (5 bases). The CDR3 runs 12 residues. V shed 6 bases and J shed 7 bases, with 9 bases lying between them. The CDR3 DNA reads as TGTGCCAGCAGCTCTCAGGGCGGGGAGCTGTTTTTT. This codes for CASSSQGGELFF.

The chain employs TRBV5-6 and TRBJ2-1; 8 nucleotides align to TRBD2. The CDR3 is 16 residues long. The germline CDR1 and CDR2 sequences are SGHDT and YYEEEE. With V trimmed by 0 bases and J by 5 bases, 7 bases remained unmatched. CDR3 amino acids: CASSLGGLVAHNEQFF. Here the CDR3 DNA reads TGTGCCAGCAGCTTGGGGGGACTAGTTGCCCACAATGAGCAGTTCTTC.

This chain uses TRBV11-2 with TRBJ2-7; D may be TRBD2 (5 bases). With 1 base removed from V and 6 bases from J, the gap between germline ends came to 13 bases. Germline assignment: CDR1 SGHAT and CDR2 FQNNGV. This CDR3 comprises 14 residues. This CDR3 is CASSLGARGSEQYF. DNA for the CDR3: TGTGCCAGCAGCTTAGGCGCGAGAGGGAGCGAGCAGTACTTC.

V gene TRBV4-1 combines with J gene TRBJ1-4; 9 nucleotides match TRBD1. Germline V CDR1 and CDR2: MGHRA, YSYEKL. With 2 bases clipped from V and 7 bases from J, the junction kept 8 bases outside the gene matches. This CDR3 is built from 16 residues. The CDR3 spells CASSQSSTGGGEKLFF. DNA of the CDR3: TGCGCCAGCAGCCAAAGCTCGACAGGGGGTGGTGAAAAACTGTTTTTT.